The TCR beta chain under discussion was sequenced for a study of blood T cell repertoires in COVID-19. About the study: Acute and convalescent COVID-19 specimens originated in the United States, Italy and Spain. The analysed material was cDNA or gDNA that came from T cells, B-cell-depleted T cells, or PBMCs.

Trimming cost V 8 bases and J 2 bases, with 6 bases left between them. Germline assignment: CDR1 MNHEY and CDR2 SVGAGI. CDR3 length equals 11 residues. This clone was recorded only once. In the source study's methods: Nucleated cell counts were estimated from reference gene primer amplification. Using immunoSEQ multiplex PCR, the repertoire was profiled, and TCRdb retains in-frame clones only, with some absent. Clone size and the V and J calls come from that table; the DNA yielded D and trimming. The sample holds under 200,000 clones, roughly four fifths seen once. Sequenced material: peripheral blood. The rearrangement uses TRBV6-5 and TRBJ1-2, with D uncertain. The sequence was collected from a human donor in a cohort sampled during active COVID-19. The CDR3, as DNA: TGTGCCAGCGGGCAGAACTATGGCTACACCTTC. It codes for CASGQNYGYTF.